Given below is one T cell receptor (beta chain) in context. The data originate from a study of blood T cell repertoires in COVID-19. Study-wide context: The United States, Italy and Spain provided the acute and convalescent COVID-19 samples.

Germline trimming cut 5 bases from V and 3 bases from J; bases unmatched to any gene: 5. CDR3 size: 15 residues. Germline assignment: CDR1 SGHNT and CDR2 YYREEE (reference sequence). In the original analysis: Estimation of nucleated cell counts relied on the amplification of reference gene primers. Using immunoSEQ multiplex PCR, the repertoire was profiled, and TCRdb retains in-frame clones only, with some absent. The D gene and trimming were derived from the DNA, and the V and J assignments and clone size from that table. The sample lists roughly 400,000 clones; around 87% were seen once. Seattle participants joined during active infection and were tracked over time.

The chain couples TRBV5-4 to TRBJ2-1, with 10 bases that match TRBD1. The receptor's source is a woman aged 55-69 years with COVID-19, enrolled during active disease. The sample was peripheral blood. As DNA, the CDR3 is TGTGCCAGCAGGGGGACAGGGGAGAACTACAATGAGCAGTTCTTC. Its protein is CASRGTGENYNEQFF.